This T cell receptor (beta chain) was retrieved from a study of T cells in Graves' hyperthyroidism and ophthalmopathy. This clonotype was detected ten times or more. Amplification yielded TCR beta CDR3 regions, with RNA transcripts as the source. The study used the HTBI primer set for a first-round RT-PCR of the TCR CDR3. In TCRdb, the multiplex PCR reads were re-called with MiXCR into one record per CDR3 protein. The table shows around 560,000 distinct CDR3 sequences, with 16% occurring only once. This receptor was identified in a woman aged 18-29 years with Graves' hyperthyroidism. The specimen sequenced was blood.

This CDR3 reads CASSFFTGNEQFF. The CDR3 bases are TGTGCCAGCAGTTTTTTTACGGGCAATGAGCAGTTCTTC. This chain joins TRBV27 and TRBJ2-1; D is uncertain. The CDR3 runs to 13 residues. Germline V gene sequence: CDR1 MNHEY, CDR2 SMNVEV (reference sequence). The V gene lost 3 bases and the J gene lost 6 bases, with 9 bases spanning the gap.